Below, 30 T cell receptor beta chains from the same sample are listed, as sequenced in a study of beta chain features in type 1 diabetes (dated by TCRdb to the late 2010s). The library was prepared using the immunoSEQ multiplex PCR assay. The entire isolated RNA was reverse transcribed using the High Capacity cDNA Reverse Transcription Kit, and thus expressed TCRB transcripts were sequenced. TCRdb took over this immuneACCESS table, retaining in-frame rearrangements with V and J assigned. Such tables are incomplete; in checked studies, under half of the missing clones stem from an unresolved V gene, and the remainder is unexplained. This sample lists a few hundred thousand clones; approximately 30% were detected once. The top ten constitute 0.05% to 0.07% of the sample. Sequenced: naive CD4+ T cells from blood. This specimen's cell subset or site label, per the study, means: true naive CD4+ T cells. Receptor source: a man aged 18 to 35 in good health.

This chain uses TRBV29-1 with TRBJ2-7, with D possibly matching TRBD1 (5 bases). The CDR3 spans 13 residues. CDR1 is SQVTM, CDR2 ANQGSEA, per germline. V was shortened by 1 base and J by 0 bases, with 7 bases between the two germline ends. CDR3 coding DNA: TGCAGCGTTGAAGGCAGGGCCTCCTACGAGCAGTACTTC. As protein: CSVEGRASYEQYF.

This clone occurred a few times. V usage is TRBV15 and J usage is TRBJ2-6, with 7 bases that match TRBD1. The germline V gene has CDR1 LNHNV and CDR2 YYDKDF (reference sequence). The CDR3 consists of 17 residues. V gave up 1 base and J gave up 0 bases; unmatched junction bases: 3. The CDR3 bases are TGTGCCACCAGCAGAGGTGACAGGGCCTCTGGGGCCAACGTCCTGACTTTC. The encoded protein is CATSRGDRASGANVLTF.

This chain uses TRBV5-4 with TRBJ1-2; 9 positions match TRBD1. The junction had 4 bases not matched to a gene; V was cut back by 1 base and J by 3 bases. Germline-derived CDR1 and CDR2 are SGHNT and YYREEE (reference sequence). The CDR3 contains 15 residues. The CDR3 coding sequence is TGTGCCAGCAGCTTGCCGAGGACAGGGGACTATGGCTACACCTTC. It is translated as CASSLPRTGDYGYTF.

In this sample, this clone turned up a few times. DNA for the CDR3: TGTGCCAGCAGCGTAGGGACGACGCGGGAGACCCAGTACTTC. This translates into CASSVGTTRETQYF. The chain has TRBV5-4 and TRBJ2-5; D may be TRBD1 or TRBD2 (5 bases each). V was cut by 4 bases and J by 5 bases, with 15 bases left in between. This CDR3 is 14 amino acids long. CDR1 and CDR2 (germline): SGHNT, YYREEE (reference sequence). Combining the CDR3 with reference TRBV5-4 and TRBJ2-5 gives the whole variable domain ETGVTQSPTHLIKTRGQQVTLRCSSQSGHNTVSWYQQALGQGPQFIFQYYREEENGRGNFPPRFSGLQFPNYSSELNVNALELDDSALYLCASSVGTTRETQYFGPGTRLLVL.

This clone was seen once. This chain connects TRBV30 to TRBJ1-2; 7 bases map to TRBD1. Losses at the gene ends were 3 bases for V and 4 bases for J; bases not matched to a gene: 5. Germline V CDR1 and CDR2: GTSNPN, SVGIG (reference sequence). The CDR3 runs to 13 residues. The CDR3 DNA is TGTGCCTGGAGCCCGGACAGGACCTATGGCTACACCTTC. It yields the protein CAWSPDRTYGYTF.

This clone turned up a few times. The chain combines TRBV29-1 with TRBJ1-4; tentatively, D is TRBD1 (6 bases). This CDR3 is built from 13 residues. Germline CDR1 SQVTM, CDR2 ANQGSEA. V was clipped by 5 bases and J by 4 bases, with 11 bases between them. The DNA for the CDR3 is TGCAGCGTTCTCGACAGGTTTAATGAAAAACTGTTTTTT. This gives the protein CSVLDRFNEKLFF.

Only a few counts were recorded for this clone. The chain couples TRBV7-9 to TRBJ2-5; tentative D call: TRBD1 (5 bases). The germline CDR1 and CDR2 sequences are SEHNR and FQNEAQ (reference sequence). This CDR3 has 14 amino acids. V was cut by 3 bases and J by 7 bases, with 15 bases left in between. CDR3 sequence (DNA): TGTGCCAGCAGCTTCGTGTCAGGGTTTGGGACCCAGTACTTC. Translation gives CASSFVSGFGTQYF. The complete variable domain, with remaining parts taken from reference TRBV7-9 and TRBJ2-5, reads DTGVSQNPRHKITKRGQNVTFRCDPISEHNRLYWYRQTLGQGPEFLTYFQNEAQLEKSRLLSDRFSAERPKGSFSTLEIQRTEQGDSAMYLCASSFVSGFGTQYFGPGTRLLVL.

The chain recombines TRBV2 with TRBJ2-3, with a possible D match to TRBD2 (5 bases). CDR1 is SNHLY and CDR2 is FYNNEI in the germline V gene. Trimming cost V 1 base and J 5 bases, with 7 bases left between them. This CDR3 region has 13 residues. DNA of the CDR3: TGTGCCAGCAGTGAAGGCGGGCGAGATACGCAGTATTTT. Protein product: CASSEGGRDTQYF.

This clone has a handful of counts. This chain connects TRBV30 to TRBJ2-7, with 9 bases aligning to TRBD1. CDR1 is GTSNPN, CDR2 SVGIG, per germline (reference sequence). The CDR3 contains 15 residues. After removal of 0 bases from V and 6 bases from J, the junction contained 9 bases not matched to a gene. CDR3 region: CAWSVLGAGQGEQYF. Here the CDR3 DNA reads TGTGCCTGGAGTGTACTCGGAGCGGGACAGGGCGAGCAGTACTTC.

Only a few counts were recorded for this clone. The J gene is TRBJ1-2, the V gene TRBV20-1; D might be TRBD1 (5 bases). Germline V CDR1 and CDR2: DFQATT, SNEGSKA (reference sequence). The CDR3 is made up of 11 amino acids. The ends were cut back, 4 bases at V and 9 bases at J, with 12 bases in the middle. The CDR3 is CSATGQNRYTF. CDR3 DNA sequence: TGCAGTGCTACTGGACAAAACCGCTACACCTTC.

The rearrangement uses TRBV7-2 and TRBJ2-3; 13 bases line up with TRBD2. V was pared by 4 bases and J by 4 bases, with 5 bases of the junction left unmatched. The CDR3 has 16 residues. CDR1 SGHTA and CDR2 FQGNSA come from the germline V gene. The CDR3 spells CASSSELAGGADTQYF. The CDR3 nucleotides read TGTGCCAGCAGCTCCGAACTAGCGGGAGGGGCAGATACGCAGTATTTT.

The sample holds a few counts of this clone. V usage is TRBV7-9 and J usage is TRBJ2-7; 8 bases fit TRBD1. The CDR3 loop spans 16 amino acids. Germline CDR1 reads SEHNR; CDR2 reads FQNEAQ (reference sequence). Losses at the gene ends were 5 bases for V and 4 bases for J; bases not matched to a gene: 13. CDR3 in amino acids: CASSALPGQASYEQYF. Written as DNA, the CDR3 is TGTGCCAGCAGCGCCCTACCGGGACAGGCCTCATACGAGCAGTACTTC. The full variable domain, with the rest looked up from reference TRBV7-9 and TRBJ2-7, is DTGVSQNPRHKITKRGQNVTFRCDPISEHNRLYWYRQTLGQGPEFLTYFQNEAQLEKSRLLSDRFSAERPKGSFSTLEIQRTEQGDSAMYLCASSALPGQASYEQYFGPGTRLTVT.

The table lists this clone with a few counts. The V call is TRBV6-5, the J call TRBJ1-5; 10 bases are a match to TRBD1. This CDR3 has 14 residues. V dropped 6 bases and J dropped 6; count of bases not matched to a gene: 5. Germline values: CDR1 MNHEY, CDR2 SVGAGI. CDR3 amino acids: CASSPGTGAQPQHF. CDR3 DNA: TGTGCCAGCAGCCCCGGGACAGGGGCTCAGCCCCAGCATTTT.

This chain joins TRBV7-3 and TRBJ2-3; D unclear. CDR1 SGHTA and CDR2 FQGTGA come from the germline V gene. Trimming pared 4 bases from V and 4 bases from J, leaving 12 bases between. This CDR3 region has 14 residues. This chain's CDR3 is CASSSQSAADTQYF. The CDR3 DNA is TGTGCCAGCAGCTCACAATCTGCTGCAGATACGCAGTATTTT.

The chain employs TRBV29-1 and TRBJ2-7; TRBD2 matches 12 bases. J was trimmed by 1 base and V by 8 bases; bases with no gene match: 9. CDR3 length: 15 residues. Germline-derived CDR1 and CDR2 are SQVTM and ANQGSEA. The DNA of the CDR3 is TGCAGCATTGTGACTAGCGGGAGACCTTCCTACGAGCAGTACTTC. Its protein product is CSIVTSGRPSYEQYF.

The CDR3 region has the DNA TGTGCCAGCAGCGCCCGCGTCCGGGAGACCCAGTACTTC. Protein: CASSARVRETQYF. This sequence joins TRBV7-6 and TRBJ2-5; D is ambiguous. The CDR3 has 13 amino acids. The germline V gene has CDR1 SGHVS and CDR2 FNYEAQ. Trimming took off 5 bases at V and 5 bases at J, with 12 bases between the two ends. The full variable domain, its missing parts supplied by reference TRBV7-6 and TRBJ2-5, is GAGVSQSPRYKVTKRGQDVALRCDPISGHVSLYWYRQALGQGPEFLTYFNYEAQQDKSGLPNDRFSAERPEGSISTLTIQRTEQRDSAMYRCASSARVRETQYFGPGTRLLVL.

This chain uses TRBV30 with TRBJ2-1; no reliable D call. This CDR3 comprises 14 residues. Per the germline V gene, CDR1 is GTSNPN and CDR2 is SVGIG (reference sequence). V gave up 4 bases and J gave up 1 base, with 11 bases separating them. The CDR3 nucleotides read TGTGCCTGGATGAACGGGTTTTCCTACAATGAGCAGTTCTTC. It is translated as CAWMNGFSYNEQFF.

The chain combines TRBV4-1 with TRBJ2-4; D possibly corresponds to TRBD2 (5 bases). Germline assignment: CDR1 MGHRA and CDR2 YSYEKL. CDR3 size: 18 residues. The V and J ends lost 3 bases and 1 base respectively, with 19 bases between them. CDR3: CASSQGSARGEAKNIQYF. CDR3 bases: TGCGCCAGCAGCCAGGGGAGCGCACGGGGTGAGGCCAAAAACATTCAGTACTTC.

The CDR3 nucleotides read TGTGCCAGCAGCCCCGGGACGGTCTGGTACGGTGAGCAGTTCTTC. Translated, it gives CASSPGTVWYGEQFF. This chain joins TRBV7-2 and TRBJ2-1, with D possibly being TRBD1 or TRBD2 (5 bases each). In germline, CDR1 is SGHTA, CDR2 FQGNSA. The CDR3 sequence is 15 residues long. The V gene lost 5 bases and the J gene lost 9 bases, with 20 bases spanning the gap.

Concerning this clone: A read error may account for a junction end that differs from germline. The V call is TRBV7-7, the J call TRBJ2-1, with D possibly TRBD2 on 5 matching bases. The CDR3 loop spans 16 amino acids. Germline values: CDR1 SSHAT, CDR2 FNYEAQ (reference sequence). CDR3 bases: TGTGCTAGCAGCTTAGGTACTAGGAGCTCCTACAATGAGCAGTTCTTC. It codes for CASSLGTRSSYNEQFF. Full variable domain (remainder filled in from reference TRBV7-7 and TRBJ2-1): GAGVSQSPRYKVTKRGQDVTLRCDPISSHATLYWYQQALGQGPEFLTYFNYEAQPDKSGLPSDRFSAERPEGSISTLTIQRTEQRDSAMYRCASSLGTRSSYNEQFFGPGTRLTVL.

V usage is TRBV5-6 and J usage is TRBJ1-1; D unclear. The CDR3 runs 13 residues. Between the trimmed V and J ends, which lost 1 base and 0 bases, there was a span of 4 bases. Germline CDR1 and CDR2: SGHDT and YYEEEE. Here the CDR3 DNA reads TGTGCCAGCAGCTTGACAGTGAACACTGAAGCTTTCTTT. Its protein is CASSLTVNTEAFF.

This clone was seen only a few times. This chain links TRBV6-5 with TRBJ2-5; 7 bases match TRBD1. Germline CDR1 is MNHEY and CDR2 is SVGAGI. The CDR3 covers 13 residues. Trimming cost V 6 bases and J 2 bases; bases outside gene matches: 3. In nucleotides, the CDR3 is TGTGCCAGCAGGGACAGGCTTCAAGAGACCCAGTACTTC. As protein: CASRDRLQETQYF.

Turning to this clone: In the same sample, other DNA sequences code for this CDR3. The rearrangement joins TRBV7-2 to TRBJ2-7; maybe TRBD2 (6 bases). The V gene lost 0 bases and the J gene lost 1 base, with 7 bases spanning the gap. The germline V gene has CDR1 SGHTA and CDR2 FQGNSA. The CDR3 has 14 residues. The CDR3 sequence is CASSLAGGSYEQYF. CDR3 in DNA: TGTGCCAGCAGCTTAGCGGGAGGTTCCTACGAGCAGTACTTC.

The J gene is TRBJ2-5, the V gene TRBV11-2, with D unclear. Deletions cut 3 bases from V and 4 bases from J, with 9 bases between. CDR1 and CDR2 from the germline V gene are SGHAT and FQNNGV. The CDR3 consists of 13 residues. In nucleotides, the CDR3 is TGTGCCAGCAGCTTGGTTGGCAGAGAGACCCAGTACTTC. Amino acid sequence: CASSLVGRETQYF.

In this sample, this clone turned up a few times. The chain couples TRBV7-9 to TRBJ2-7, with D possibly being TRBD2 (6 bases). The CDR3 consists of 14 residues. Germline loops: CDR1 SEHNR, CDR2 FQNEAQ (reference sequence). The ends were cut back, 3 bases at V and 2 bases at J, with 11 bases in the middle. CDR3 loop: CASSLRDSAYEQYF. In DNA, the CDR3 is TGTGCCAGCAGCTTGCGGGATTCCGCCTACGAGCAGTACTTC.

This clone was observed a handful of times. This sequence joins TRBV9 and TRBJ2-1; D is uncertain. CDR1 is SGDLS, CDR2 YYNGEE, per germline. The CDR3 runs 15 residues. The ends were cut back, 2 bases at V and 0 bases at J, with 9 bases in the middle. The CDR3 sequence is CASSVLVASYNEQFF. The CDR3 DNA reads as TGTGCCAGCAGCGTGTTAGTAGCCTCCTACAATGAGCAGTTCTTC.

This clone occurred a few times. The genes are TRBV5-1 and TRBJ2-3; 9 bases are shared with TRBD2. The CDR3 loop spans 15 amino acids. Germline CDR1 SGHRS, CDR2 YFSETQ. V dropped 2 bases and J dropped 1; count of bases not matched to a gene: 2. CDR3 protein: CASSFASGGTDTQYF. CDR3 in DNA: TGCGCCAGCAGCTTCGCTAGCGGGGGCACAGATACGCAGTATTTT.

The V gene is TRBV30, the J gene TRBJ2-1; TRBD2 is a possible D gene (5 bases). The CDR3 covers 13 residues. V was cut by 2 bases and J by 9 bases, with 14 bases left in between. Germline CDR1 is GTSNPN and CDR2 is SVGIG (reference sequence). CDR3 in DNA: TGTGCCTGGAGTCGCGGGTTGGGCGGTGAGCAGTTCTTC. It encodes CAWSRGLGGEQFF. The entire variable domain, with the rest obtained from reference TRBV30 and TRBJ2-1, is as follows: SQTIHQWPATLVQPVGSPLSLECTVEGTSNPNLYWYRQAAGRGLQLLFYSVGIGQISSEVPQNLSASRPQDRQFILSSKKLLLSDSGFYLCAWSRGLGGEQFFGPGTRLTVL.

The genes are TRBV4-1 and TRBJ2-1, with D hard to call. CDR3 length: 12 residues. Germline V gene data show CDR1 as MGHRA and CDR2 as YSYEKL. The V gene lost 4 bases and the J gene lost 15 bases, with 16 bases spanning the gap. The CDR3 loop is CASSPTKGDRFF. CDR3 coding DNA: TGCGCCAGCAGCCCCACAAAAGGAGACCGGTTCTTC.

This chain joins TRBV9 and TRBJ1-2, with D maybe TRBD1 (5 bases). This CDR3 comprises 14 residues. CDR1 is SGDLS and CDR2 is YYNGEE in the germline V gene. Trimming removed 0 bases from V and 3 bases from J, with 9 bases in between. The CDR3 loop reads CASSVAVGDYGYTF. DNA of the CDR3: TGTGCCAGCAGCGTAGCTGTGGGGGACTATGGCTACACCTTC.